What follows describes a single T cell receptor beta chain. Assay: immunoSEQ multiplex PCR; the TCRdb copy retains only in-frame clones and omits some. The data contain 130,000 to 150,000 clones, 85% to 95% of them seen just once; the ten biggest clones take up 11% to 15%. This sample is part of a study of control samples from healthy donors and cancer patients. Germline V CDR1 and CDR2: LNHDA, SQIVND (reference sequence). The CDR3 runs 14 residues. The ends were cut back, 7 bases at V and 4 bases at J, with 16 bases in the middle. This clonotype was sampled from a man aged 55-75 years with colorectal cancer. The sample was PBMCs. This rearrangement joins TRBV19 to TRBJ1-2; no clear D gene. The CDR3: CASNFPGEGYGYTF. As DNA, the CDR3 is TGTGCCAGTAACTTCCCGGGCGAGGGCTATGGCTACACCTTC.